The 11 T cell receptor beta chains given below trace back to one sample, sequenced in a study of cytomegalovirus exposure and HLA in healthy donors. Amplification used 60 Vbeta primers and 13 Jbeta primers. Sequencing was performed with immunoSEQ multiplex PCR; in TCRdb, only in-frame clones are kept and a portion is missing. The sample has some 180,000 clones, 70% to 80% seen once. The sequencing sample was made of PBMCs. These TCRs come from a man aged 18-30 years in good health and CMV-seronegative.

The rearrangement uses TRBV6-4 and TRBJ2-1, with 8 bases aligning to TRBD2. The J segment lost 9 bases and the V segment lost 0 bases, leaving 10 bases of the junction unmatched. The germline CDR1 and CDR2 sequences are MRHNA and SNTAGT. CDR3 length equals 16 residues. CDR3 DNA: TGTGCCAGCAGTGACTCCCAAGCGGGAGCTAGGGGTGAGCAGTTCTTC. Protein: CASSDSQAGARGEQFF.

The V and J genes are TRBV9 and TRBJ2-2; D is undetermined. CDR1 is SGDLS, CDR2 YYNGEE, per germline. This CDR3 has 17 amino acids. Between the trimmed V and J ends, which lost 0 bases and 2 bases, there was a span of 14 bases. CDR3 bases: TGTGCCAGCAGCGTAGAAGTATTTGGCTCCAACACCGGGGAGCTGTTTTTT. Residues: CASSVEVFGSNTGELFF.

There are a few counts of this clone. V usage is TRBV6-5 and J usage is TRBJ2-2; 7 positions agree with TRBD1. With V trimmed by 6 bases and J by 5 bases, 6 bases remained unmatched. Germline assignment: CDR1 MNHEY and CDR2 SVGAGI. CDR3 length: 14 amino acids. Here the CDR3 DNA reads TGTGCCAGCAGGAGACAGGGAAGTACCGGGGAGCTGTTTTTT. This translates into CASRRQGSTGELFF.

This clone was seen only a few times. The rearrangement joins TRBV11-3 to TRBJ2-2; 7 bases line up with TRBD1. The J segment lost 1 base and the V segment lost 4 bases, leaving 6 bases of the junction unmatched. CDR1 is SGHNT, CDR2 YENEEA, per germline. The CDR3 consists of 16 residues. The CDR3, as DNA: TGTGCCAGCAGCTCCCTGACAGGGCAGAACACCGGGGAGCTGTTTTTT. It is translated as CASSSLTGQNTGELFF.

The chain has TRBV7-3 and TRBJ2-5, with 9 bases that match TRBD2. The V and J ends lost 1 base and 5 bases, in that order; junction bases with no gene match: 11. The germline V gene has CDR1 SGHTA and CDR2 FQGTGA. The CDR3 has 17 residues. In DNA form, the CDR3 reads TGTGCCAGCAGCTTAAGTCGACGCGGGGGGGCCGAGGAGACCCAGTACTTC. This translates into CASSLSRRGGAEETQYF.

This clone appeared a single time. This chain joins TRBV4-1 and TRBJ1-4; D is perhaps TRBD1 (5 bases). Trimming removed 4 bases from V and 1 base from J, with 13 bases in between. Germline loops: CDR1 MGHRA, CDR2 YSYEKL. The CDR3 is 16 residues long. CDR3 sequence: CASSPPIQGTNEKLFF. CDR3 DNA sequence: TGCGCCAGCAGCCCACCCATCCAGGGAACTAATGAAAAACTGTTTTTT.

J is TRBJ1-2 and V is TRBV6-6; D unclear. V dropped 2 bases and J dropped 2 bases, with 12 bases sitting between them. This CDR3 spans 15 amino acids. The germline V gene has CDR1 MNHNY and CDR2 SVGAGI (reference sequence). CDR3 coding DNA: TGTGCCAGCAGTTACGAGGTGACGGGGAACTATGGCTACACCTTC. The encoded protein is CASSYEVTGNYGYTF.

Here the CDR3 reads CASSLVGQGTQYF. The DNA of the CDR3 is TGTGCCAGCAGCTTAGTTGGTCAGGGGACCCAGTACTTC. The chain employs TRBV7-9 and TRBJ2-5; maybe TRBD1 (5 bases). The ends were cut back, 1 base at V and 7 bases at J, with 10 bases in the middle. This CDR3 contains 13 residues. Looked up from germline, CDR1 is SEHNR and CDR2 is FQNEAQ (reference sequence).

This clone was observed a handful of times. This chain joins TRBV6-5 and TRBJ1-2; 10 bases agree with TRBD1. CDR1 is MNHEY, CDR2 SVGAGI, per germline. V shed 6 bases, J shed 5 bases, and the junction held 6 bases outside the gene matches. This CDR3 comprises 14 residues. DNA for the CDR3: TGTGCCAGCAGCCGGACAGGGGGATGGTATGGCTACACCTTC. Translated, it gives CASSRTGGWYGYTF.

V usage is TRBV18 and J usage is TRBJ2-3; unclear D gene. V shed 0 bases and J shed 4 bases, with 5 bases lying between them. The length of the CDR3 is 13 residues. CDR1 and CDR2 (germline): KGHSH, LQKENI. CDR3 in DNA: TGTGCCAGCTCACCACCGGGCTCAGATACGCAGTATTTT. It is translated as CASSPPGSDTQYF.

The V gene is TRBV6-4, the J gene TRBJ2-7, with TRBD1 identical over 11 bases. The ends lost 2 bases at V and 2 bases at J; junction bases unmatched: 8. There are 17 residues in the CDR3. Germline CDR1 MRHNA, CDR2 SNTAGT. The CDR3 DNA follows: TGTGCCAGCAGTGACCGATCGGGGACAGGGGGACCCTACGAGCAGTACTTC. Translation: CASSDRSGTGGPYEQYF.